Below are 21 T cell receptor beta chains sequenced from a single sample in a study of blood T cell repertoires in COVID-19. Method: immunoSEQ multiplex PCR; TCRdb's copy keeps in-frame clones and lacks some. The data contain around 150,000 clones, 65% to 90% of them seen just once; the ten biggest clones take up roughly 7.2%. Sequenced input: peripheral blood. These receptors were obtained from a woman in her fifties or sixties in a cohort sampled during active or convalescent COVID-19.

The chain recombines TRBV27 with TRBJ2-3; D is perhaps TRBD1 (6 bases). Germline V gene data show CDR1 as MNHEY and CDR2 as SMNVEV (reference sequence). This CDR3 spans 16 amino acids. Trimming shortened V by 5 bases and J by 1 base, and 16 bases separated the two germline ends. The CDR3 DNA follows: TGTGCCAGCAGTATCCTACAGGGCAGGGGCACAGATACGCAGTATTTT. Its translation is CASSILQGRGTDTQYF.

The V gene is TRBV9, the J gene TRBJ1-1; D perhaps matches TRBD1 (6 bases). This CDR3 contains 15 residues. The germline V and J ends were trimmed by 3 bases and 4 bases, with 16 bases remaining between them. CDR1 is SGDLS and CDR2 is YYNGEE in the germline V gene. CDR3 nucleotides: TGTGCCAGCAGCGCTCAACAGGGTTGGAGCACTGAAGCTTTCTTT. Translation gives CASSAQQGWSTEAFF.

The chain carries TRBV30 and TRBJ1-1; D unclear. Germline CDR1 GTSNPN, CDR2 SVGIG (reference sequence). This CDR3 has 12 amino acids. The V and J ends lost 0 bases and 8 bases respectively, with 10 bases between them. DNA for the CDR3: TGTGCCTGGAGTGTACTAGGTAGGGAAGCTTTCTTT. Encoded protein: CAWSVLGREAFF.

V gene TRBV25-1 combines with J gene TRBJ1-3; no reliable D call. CDR1 is MGHDK and CDR2 is SYGVNS in the germline V gene. CDR3 length equals 15 residues. V lost 4 bases, J lost 0 bases, and 10 bases lay in between. CDR3 in amino acids: CASSASRNSGNTIYF. The CDR3 region has the DNA TGTGCCAGCAGTGCCTCCAGGAACTCTGGAAACACCATATATTTT.

The rearrangement uses TRBV3-1 (or the pseudogene TRBV3-2) and TRBJ1-1; D ambiguous. Trimming took off 4 bases at V and 11 bases at J, with 11 bases between the two ends. Germline lookup yields CDR1 LGHDT and CDR2 YNNKEL (reference sequence). This CDR3 has 11 residues. CDR3 DNA sequence: TGTGCCAGCAGCCCCCGGGAATCTGCTTTCTTT. Residues: CASSPRESAFF.

This clone has just a few counts. The gene calls are TRBV7-9 and TRBJ2-7; TRBD1 matches at 8 bases. Looked up from germline, CDR1 is SEHNR and CDR2 is FQNEAQ (reference sequence). The CDR3 is 13 residues long. V shed 11 bases and J 5 bases; nucleotides not matched to a gene: 11. CDR3 in amino acids: CACSRQGKNEQYF. CDR3 coding DNA: TGTGCCTGCTCACGACAGGGGAAAAACGAGCAGTACTTC.

This chain uses TRBV3-1 (or the pseudogene TRBV3-2) with TRBJ2-1; D is perhaps TRBD2 (7 bases). CDR1 LGHDT and CDR2 YNNKEL come from the germline V gene (reference sequence). Trimming removed 1 base at V and 3 bases at J, with 13 bases between. This CDR3 is 16 amino acids long. The CDR3 spells CASSQVGGGRYNEQFF. The CDR3 DNA follows: TGTGCCAGCAGCCAAGTAGGGGGGGGCCGCTACAATGAGCAGTTCTTC.

The chain uses TRBV24-1 and TRBJ2-1, with TRBD2 as a possible D gene (6 bases). V dropped 5 bases and J dropped 5 bases, with 15 bases sitting between them. Per germline, CDR1 KGHDR and CDR2 SFDVKD. The CDR3 totals 15 residues. The CDR3 loop is CATSAPAGGNNEQFF. CDR3 in DNA: TGTGCCACCAGTGCCCCTGCCGGGGGAAACAATGAGCAGTTCTTC.

The chain combines TRBV9 with TRBJ1-6, with a weak D call TRBD1 (6 bases). Trimming shortened V by 2 bases and J by 3 bases, and 9 bases separated the two germline ends. The CDR3 has 15 residues. Per germline, CDR1 SGDLS and CDR2 YYNGEE. CDR3: CASSVDSYYNSPLHF. Here the CDR3 DNA reads TGTGCCAGCAGCGTGGACAGTTACTATAATTCACCCCTCCACTTT.

The count of this clone is one. The V and J genes are TRBV6-5 and TRBJ1-2, with TRBD1 identical over 8 bases. J lost 3 bases, V lost 9 bases, and 6 bases had no gene match. CDR1 is MNHEY and CDR2 is SVGAGI in the germline V gene. The CDR3 totals 13 residues. This chain's CDR3 is CASLTGDDYGYTF. DNA of the CDR3: TGTGCCAGTTTGACAGGGGATGACTATGGCTACACCTTC.

The chain combines TRBV10-3 with TRBJ2-1; 9 nucleotides line up with TRBD2. V trimming: 4 bases; J trimming: 10 bases; junction bases outside the gene matches: 11. Germline V gene data show CDR1 as ENHRY and CDR2 as SYGVKD. The CDR3 covers 15 residues. Written as DNA, the CDR3 is TGTGCCATCAGTGGGGGGGTAGCGGGGGTGGTAGAGCAGTTCTTC. Translating gives CAISGGVAGVVEQFF.

The chain combines TRBV20-1 with TRBJ1-3; D ambiguous. The CDR3 covers 11 residues. The germline CDR1 and CDR2 sequences are DFQATT and SNEGSKA (reference sequence). Trimming took off 0 bases at V and 7 bases at J, with 4 bases between the two ends. The CDR3 loop reads CSARDPNTIYF. Here the CDR3 DNA reads TGCAGTGCTAGAGATCCGAACACCATATATTTT.

This clone came up a few times. This chain uses TRBV3-1 (or the pseudogene TRBV3-2) with TRBJ1-6; D is possibly TRBD1 (5 bases). Germline V gene data show CDR1 as LGHDT and CDR2 as YNNKEL (reference sequence). V dropped 5 bases and J dropped 8 bases, with 28 bases sitting between them. The CDR3 runs to 19 residues. In nucleotides, the CDR3 is TGTGCCAGCAGCGCAGGGAGGTTTAGGGTGGCCAGCCTCTATTCACCCCTCCACTTT. As protein: CASSAGRFRVASLYSPLHF.

The chain links TRBV5-1 to TRBJ2-3; 9 bases agree with TRBD2. Looked up from germline, CDR1 is SGHRS and CDR2 is YFSETQ. V lost 6 bases and J lost 0; bases outside the gene matches: 5. The CDR3 totals 15 residues. The CDR3 nucleotides are TGCGCCAGCACCCCTAGCGGGGCGAGCACAGATACGCAGTATTTT. Amino acids: CASTPSGASTDTQYF.

The chain has TRBV7-9 and TRBJ1-4; the D is unclear. The V end was cut by 3 bases, the J end by 7 bases, with 12 bases between. Per germline, CDR1 SEHNR and CDR2 FQNEAQ (reference sequence). There are 14 residues in the CDR3. The CDR3, as DNA: TGTGCCAGCAGCTTGGACTTGGAGGGTGAAAAACTGTTTTTT. This encodes CASSLDLEGEKLFF.

The chain couples TRBV28 to TRBJ1-5; tentative D call: TRBD1 (6 bases). This CDR3 has 15 residues. Trimming pared 2 bases from V and 3 bases from J, leaving 11 bases between. Germline V gene data show CDR1 as MDHEN and CDR2 as SYDVKM. The CDR3 loop reads CASSLPTGNNQPQHF. CDR3 nucleotides: TGTGCCAGCAGTTTACCCACAGGGAACAATCAGCCCCAGCATTTT.

The genes are TRBV21-1 and TRBJ2-1; TRBD1, the table's D call, was not compared with the DNA. TRBV21-1 represents a pseudogene. CDR3 length: 16 amino acids. CDR3: CASSSSGTGDFDEQFF. The CDR3 coding sequence is TGTGCCAGCAGCAGCTCCGGGACAGGGGATTTCGATGAGCAGTTCTTC.

The CDR3 reads CASSYLDRPTGKPNSPLHF. As DNA, the CDR3 is TGTGCCAGCAGTTATCTGGATAGACCGACAGGGAAGCCGAATTCACCCCTCCACTTT. The rearrangement links TRBV27 to TRBJ1-6; the match to TRBD1 covers 7 bases. CDR1 and CDR2 (germline): MNHEY, SMNVEV (reference sequence). This CDR3 spans 19 amino acids. With 4 bases clipped from V and 7 bases from J, the junction kept 19 bases outside the gene matches.

The chain recombines TRBV5-6 with TRBJ2-1; D unclear. With 0 bases removed from V and 8 bases from J, the gap between germline ends came to 9 bases. The CDR3 has 13 amino acids. The germline gives CDR1 SGHDT, CDR2 YYEEEE. CDR3 loop: CASSLGRSDEQFF. For the CDR3, the DNA is TGTGCCAGCAGCTTGGGTCGCTCGGATGAGCAGTTCTTC.

The chain joins TRBV27 to TRBJ1-1, with D perhaps matching TRBD1 (6 bases). The V end was cut by 2 bases, the J end by 1 base, with 8 bases between. In germline, CDR1 is MNHEY, CDR2 SMNVEV (reference sequence). The CDR3 sequence is 14 residues long. The CDR3 nucleotides read TGTGCCAGCAGTTTAACAGGGAGGAACACTGAAGCTTTCTTT. Protein product: CASSLTGRNTEAFF.

This clone was detected only a few times. Other DNA sequences from this sample encode an identical CDR3 as well. The chain is built from TRBV19 and TRBJ1-1; tentatively, D is TRBD1 (5 bases). CDR1 and CDR2 (germline): LNHDA, SQIVND (reference sequence). This CDR3 is 12 amino acids long. The V and J ends lost 3 bases and 8 bases respectively, with 10 bases between them. The CDR3 coding sequence is TGTGCCAGTAGTATCTCGGCAGGGGAAGCTTTCTTT. This translates into CASSISAGEAFF.